The 22 T cell receptor beta chains presented below share a single source sample, sequenced in a study of blood T cell repertoires in COVID-19. The assay was immunoSEQ multiplex PCR, and TCRdb's table has in-frame clones only and misses some. Counted here are about 280,000 clones, approximately 88% occurring once; the ten biggest clones make up 1%. Sequences were obtained from PBMCs or T cells enriched from blood (not recorded which). The receptors were gathered from a woman aged 25 to 39 who had recovered from COVID-19.

The chain employs TRBV27 and TRBJ1-6; 8 nucleotides align to TRBD1. This CDR3 region has 15 residues. Germline lookup yields CDR1 MNHEY and CDR2 SMNVEV (reference sequence). Losses at the gene ends were 5 bases for V and 5 bases for J; bases not matched to a gene: 5. DNA of the CDR3: TGTGCCAGCAGTCGACAGGGGCTAGATAATTCACCCCTCCACTTT. Translated, it gives CASSRQGLDNSPLHF.

V is TRBV10-3 and J is TRBJ2-6; 8 bases align to TRBD1. V lost 7 bases and J lost 1; bases outside the gene matches: 12. Looked up from germline, CDR1 is ENHRY and CDR2 is SYGVKD. The CDR3 runs to 18 residues. The CDR3 DNA reads as TGTGCCATCAATTGGGACAGGTTAGTTTCATCTGGGGCCAACGTCCTGACTTTC. This encodes CAINWDRLVSSGANVLTF.

This chain joins TRBV18 and TRBJ1-1; D possibly corresponds to TRBD1 (6 bases). V was trimmed by 8 bases and J by 2 bases, leaving 9 bases between them. CDR3 size: 12 residues. Germline CDR1 KGHSH, CDR2 LQKENI. CDR3 sequence reads: CASLGGNTEAFF. The CDR3 DNA is TGTGCCAGCCTTGGGGGCAACACTGAAGCTTTCTTT.

The chain carries TRBV11-2 and TRBJ1-3; D is perhaps TRBD1 (5 bases). In germline, CDR1 is SGHAT, CDR2 FQNNGV. The V gene lost 1 base and the J gene lost 8 bases, with 6 bases spanning the gap. This CDR3 comprises 12 residues. DNA for the CDR3: TGTGCCAGCAGCTTAGGGGGCCACACCATATATTTT. This gives the protein CASSLGGHTIYF. Variable domain in full (rest from reference TRBV11-2 and TRBJ1-3): EAGVAQSPRYKIIEKRQSVAFWCNPISGHATLYWYQQILGQGPKLLIQFQNNGVVDDSQLPKDRFSAERLKGVDSTLKIQPAKLEDSAVYLCASSLGGHTIYFGEGSWLTVV.

CDR3 sequence reads: CASSRETNSYGYTF. The CDR3 DNA is TGTGCCAGCAGCCGGGAGACAAATTCCTATGGCTACACCTTC. The chain joins TRBV5-5 to TRBJ1-2; D gene uncertain. This CDR3 has 14 residues. V was pared by 4 bases and J by 4 bases, with 14 bases between. CDR1 SGHKS and CDR2 YYEKEE come from the germline V gene (reference sequence).

J is TRBJ1-1 and V is TRBV27; a possible D gene is TRBD1 (5 bases). CDR3 size: 12 residues. In germline, CDR1 is MNHEY, CDR2 SMNVEV (reference sequence). V was cut by 4 bases and J by 8 bases, with 11 bases left in between. For the CDR3, the DNA is TGTGCCAGCAGTTCCCAGGGTTCGGAAGCTTTCTTT. Its protein product is CASSSQGSEAFF.

The chain joins TRBV15 to TRBJ1-5; D perhaps matches TRBD1 (6 bases). The CDR3 extends over 13 amino acids. Germline values: CDR1 LNHNV, CDR2 YYDKDF (reference sequence). Trimming took off 3 bases at V and 9 bases at J, with 12 bases between the two ends. CDR3 amino acids: CATSSNREWPQHF. DNA of the CDR3: TGTGCCACCAGCAGTAACAGGGAGTGGCCCCAGCATTTT.

This clone came up a few times. The chain is built from TRBV6-2 or TRBV6-3 and TRBJ2-1; TRBD2 aligns across 11 bases. With V trimmed by 2 bases and J by 10 bases, 19 bases remained unmatched. The germline V gene encodes CDR1 MNHEY and CDR2 SVGEGT. The CDR3 contains 19 residues. Here the CDR3 reads CASSYARSWLAGGNIEQFF. The CDR3 DNA follows: TGTGCCAGCAGTTACGCTCGCTCGTGGCTAGCGGGGGGAAACATCGAGCAGTTCTTC.

This rearrangement joins TRBV21-1 to TRBJ2-5; the table assigns TRBD2, which was not confirmed against the DNA. TRBV21-1 constitutes a pseudogene. CDR3 length: 12 residues. The DNA for the CDR3 is TGTGCCAGCCTATCACTCCAAGAGACCCAGTACTTC. This codes for CASLSLQETQYF.

V gene TRBV7-9 combines with J gene TRBJ2-1; 7 bases agree with TRBD2. V gave up 5 bases and J gave up 5 bases; unmatched junction bases: 15. This CDR3 is built from 17 residues. Germline-derived CDR1 and CDR2 are SEHNR and FQNEAQ (reference sequence). The CDR3 sequence is CASSQRTAGLTDNEQFF. CDR3 nucleotide sequence: TGTGCCAGCAGCCAAAGGACGGCGGGACTAACCGACAATGAGCAGTTCTTC.

The gene calls are TRBV9 and TRBJ2-2; D is undetermined. The CDR3 totals 12 residues. CDR1 is SGDLS and CDR2 is YYNGEE in the germline V gene. V was cut by 4 bases and J by 8 bases, with 9 bases left in between. The CDR3 spells CASSLRRGELFF. As DNA, the CDR3 is TGTGCCAGCAGCCTACGGAGAGGGGAGCTGTTTTTT.

The V and J genes are TRBV5-1 and TRBJ2-2; a weak D match, TRBD2 (5 bases). From germline, CDR1 is SGHRS and CDR2 YFSETQ. The CDR3 covers 15 residues. V lost 0 bases and J lost 6, with 12 bases in between. The CDR3 reads CASSLAGKGSGELFF. In DNA form, the CDR3 reads TGCGCCAGCAGCTTGGCGGGGAAAGGGTCCGGGGAGCTGTTTTTT.

This chain joins TRBV3-1 (or the pseudogene TRBV3-2) and TRBJ2-2; 10 bases line up with TRBD2. This CDR3 region has 17 residues. V shed 4 bases, J shed 2 bases, and the junction held 7 bases outside the gene matches. Germline lookup yields CDR1 LGHDT and CDR2 YNNKEL (reference sequence). The CDR3: CASSLSGTSVNTGELFF. The DNA for the CDR3 is TGTGCCAGCAGCCTATCCGGGACTAGCGTTAACACCGGGGAGCTGTTTTTT.

The gene calls are TRBV11-3 and TRBJ2-2; the D gene is possibly TRBD2 (7 bases). This CDR3 has 15 amino acids. Trimming took 5 bases from V and 3 from J, leaving 13 bases between them. CDR1 is SGHNT, CDR2 YENEEA, per germline. CDR3 sequence (DNA): TGTGCCAGCAGCCGTGGGGGGGCTTACACCGGGGAGCTGTTTTTT. Amino acids: CASSRGGAYTGELFF. Based on the CDR3 plus reference TRBV11-3 and TRBJ2-2, the full variable domain is EAGVVQSPRYKIIEKKQPVAFWCNPISGHNTLYWYLQNLGQGPELLIRYENEEAVDDSQLPKDRFSAERLKGVDSTLKIQPAELGDSAVYLCASSRGGAYTGELFFGEGSRLTVL.

The rearrangement links TRBV28 to TRBJ2-7; D remains ambiguous. Germline CDR1 and CDR2: MDHEN and SYDVKM. V lost 2 bases and J 4 bases, leaving 15 bases between the germline ends. The CDR3 loop spans 15 amino acids. As DNA, the CDR3 is TGTGCCAGCAGTTTAGGGCTACCCCCAACTTACGAGCAGTACTTC. It codes for CASSLGLPPTYEQYF.

The chain has TRBV9 and TRBJ2-3, with D uncertain. The CDR3 consists of 14 residues. Trimming took 2 bases from V and 1 from J, leaving 8 bases between them. Germline lookup yields CDR1 SGDLS and CDR2 YYNGEE. The CDR3 DNA is TGTGCCAGCAGCGTCATTTCGGGCACAGATACGCAGTATTTT. Its translation is CASSVISGTDTQYF.

The gene calls are TRBV2 and TRBJ2-1; no firm D call. This CDR3 comprises 11 residues. Trimming stripped 8 bases from V and 3 bases from J, with 5 bases between. From germline, CDR1 is SNHLY and CDR2 FYNNEI. This chain's CDR3 is CASDFYNEQFF. In DNA form, the CDR3 reads TGTGCCAGCGACTTCTACAATGAGCAGTTCTTC. Full variable domain (outside the CDR3, taken from reference TRBV2 and TRBJ2-1): EPEVTQTPSHQVTQMGQEVILRCVPISNHLYFYWYRQILGQKVEFLVSFYNNEISEKSEIFDDQFSVERPDGSNFTLKIRSTKLEDSAMYFCASDFYNEQFFGPGTRLTVL.

The rearrangement uses TRBV10-2 and TRBJ1-4; the D is unclear. Germline values: CDR1 WSHSY, CDR2 SAAADI. The CDR3 is 19 amino acids. V dropped 6 bases and J dropped 7 bases, with 30 bases sitting between them. CDR3 in amino acids: CASRNGTGIRLKGGEKLFF. As DNA, the CDR3 is TGCGCCAGCAGGAATGGAACGGGGATACGCCTAAAGGGCGGTGAAAAACTGTTTTTT.

The CDR3, as DNA: TGTGCCAGCTCACCATTCGGCGGGGACAGCTATGGCTACACCTTC. It codes for CASSPFGGDSYGYTF. This chain uses TRBV18 with TRBJ1-2; 7 nucleotides match TRBD1. Trimming removed 2 bases from V and 4 bases from J; junction bases left unmatched: 7. The CDR3 runs 15 residues. Germline CDR1 reads KGHSH; CDR2 reads LQKENI. Full variable domain (rest looked up from reference TRBV18 and TRBJ1-2): NAGVMQNPRHLVRRRGQEARLRCSPMKGHSHVYWYRQLPEEGLKFMVYLQKENIIDESGMPKERFSAEFPKEGPSILRIQQVVRGDSAAYFCASSPFGGDSYGYTFGSGTRLTVV.

This chain links TRBV6-2 or TRBV6-3 with TRBJ2-1, with TRBD2 matching 10 bases. Germline CDR1 and CDR2: MNHEY and SVGEGT. CDR3 length: 15 amino acids. With V trimmed by 6 bases and J by 6 bases, 8 bases remained unmatched. DNA of the CDR3: TGTGCCAGCAGCCGCGGACTAGCGGCCCCCAATGAGCAGTTCTTC. Its translation: CASSRGLAAPNEQFF.

This rearrangement joins TRBV29-1 to TRBJ2-3; perhaps TRBD2 as D (5 bases). Germline V gene data show CDR1 as SQVTM and CDR2 as ANQGSEA. V lost 3 bases to trimming and J lost 4 bases, with 14 bases between them. CDR3 size: 14 residues. As DNA, the CDR3 is TGCAGCGTTGACGGCCTTGGAGGCGCAGATACGCAGTATTTT. This gives the protein CSVDGLGGADTQYF.

This clone was detected only a few times. V is TRBV11-3 and J is TRBJ1-3, with D tentatively TRBD1 (5 bases). The CDR3 length is 17 residues. From germline, CDR1 is SGHNT and CDR2 YENEEA. Trimming pared 5 bases from V and 0 bases from J, leaving 17 bases between. The chain's CDR3 is CASSTIGRGFSGNTIYF. CDR3 nucleotides: TGTGCCAGCAGCACCATTGGGAGGGGCTTCTCTGGAAACACCATATATTTT.